The 25 T cell receptor beta chains below all came from one sample that was sequenced in a study of shared clonotypes between healthy human individuals. Produced via immunoSEQ multiplex PCR; TCRdb's table is partial and in-frame only. The sample consists of about 2 million clones, about 94% of them appearing once. Naive CD8 populations comprised CD45RO-negative cells positively selected for CCR7, excluding terminally differentiated effector memory CD45RA+ cells. The sample consisted of naive CD8+ T cells sorted from blood. The receptors were gathered from a man aged 18 to 30 in good health.

The V call is TRBV11-2, the J call TRBJ2-1; D gene uncertain. V lost 7 bases and J 5 bases, leaving 9 bases between the germline ends. The CDR3 consists of 12 residues. The germline V gene has CDR1 SGHAT and CDR2 FQNNGV. This CDR3 is CASKGGHNEQFF. DNA for the CDR3: TGTGCCAGCAAAGGCGGACACAATGAGCAGTTCTTC.

J is TRBJ2-7 and V is TRBV30, with D possibly TRBD2 on 5 matching bases. The CDR3 sequence is 13 residues long. Trimming removed 5 bases from V and 1 base from J, with 12 bases in between. From germline, CDR1 is GTSNPN and CDR2 SVGIG (reference sequence). CDR3 sequence reads: CAWANGDSYEQYF. The DNA for the CDR3 is TGTGCCTGGGCCAACGGGGATTCCTACGAGCAGTACTTC.

Only one count was recorded for this clone. The chain joins TRBV6-6 to TRBJ2-7, with 8 bases matching TRBD2. Germline V CDR1 and CDR2: MNHNY, SVGAGI (reference sequence). The CDR3 length is 15 residues. V dropped 5 bases and J dropped 2; count of bases not matched to a gene: 8. CDR3 sequence reads: CASSPGLAKTYEQYF. In nucleotides, the CDR3 is TGTGCCAGCAGTCCCGGACTAGCAAAAACCTACGAGCAGTACTTC.

As to this clone: At one of its ends the junction is not consistent with the germline gene, which may arise from a read error. The chain links TRBV7-2 to TRBJ2-5; no clear D gene. The germline V gene has CDR1 SGHTA and CDR2 FQGNSA. This CDR3 is built from 14 residues. The CDR3: CASTSWVYQETQYF. The CDR3, as DNA: TGTGCCAGCACCTCGTGGGTGTACCAAGAGACTCAGTACTTC. Looking up the rest from reference TRBV7-2 and TRBJ2-5 gives the full variable domain: GAGVSQSPSNKVTEKGKDVELRCDPISGHTALYWYRQSLGQGLEFLIYFQGNSAPDKSGLPSDRFSAERTGGSVSTLTIQRTQQEDSAVYLCASTSWVYQETQYFGPGTRLLVL.

This clone was picked up one time. The chain carries TRBV9 and TRBJ2-7; 13 nucleotides match TRBD2. Looked up from germline, CDR1 is SGDLS and CDR2 is YYNGEE. J gave up 4 bases and V 8 bases, and 6 bases lay outside the gene matches. The CDR3 spans 14 residues. The CDR3 nucleotides are TGTGCCAGTGGTAAGGGACTAGCGGGGTACGAGCAGTACTTC. Amino acid sequence: CASGKGLAGYEQYF.

The rearrangement uses TRBV9 and TRBJ2-5; D possibly corresponds to TRBD1 (6 bases). The V end was cut by 3 bases, the J end by 6 bases, with 15 bases between. The germline V gene has CDR1 SGDLS and CDR2 YYNGEE. This CDR3 comprises 14 residues. CDR3 nucleotides: TGTGCCAGCAGCGGGCCAGGGGACGAGAAGACCCAGTACTTC. It translates to CASSGPGDEKTQYF.

The chain employs TRBV9 and TRBJ2-7; TRBD1 aligns across 11 bases. The V gene end was trimmed by 4 bases and the J gene end by 5 bases; junction bases not matched to a gene: 8. This CDR3 spans 15 amino acids. Germline V gene data show CDR1 as SGDLS and CDR2 as YYNGEE. The CDR3: CASSPGQGARDEQYF. CDR3 nucleotides: TGTGCCAGCAGCCCTGGACAGGGGGCTCGCGACGAGCAGTACTTC.

J is TRBJ2-1 and V is TRBV7-9; the D is unclear. Germline V gene data show CDR1 as SEHNR and CDR2 as FQNEAQ (reference sequence). The CDR3 has 13 amino acids. V was clipped by 4 bases and J by 1 base, with 5 bases between them. The CDR3, as DNA: TGTGCCAGCAGCTCTCGATCCTACAATGAGCAGTTCTTC. The encoded protein is CASSSRSYNEQFF.

The chain has TRBV27 and TRBJ2-1; 10 bases match TRBD2. The CDR3 covers 15 residues. Per germline, CDR1 MNHEY and CDR2 SMNVEV (reference sequence). Trimming cost V 5 bases and J 6 bases; bases outside gene matches: 7. CDR3 protein: CASSARSGGFNEQFF. The CDR3 nucleotides are TGTGCCAGCAGTGCCCGTAGCGGGGGGTTCAATGAGCAGTTCTTC.

The chain carries TRBV19 and TRBJ1-1; D is perhaps TRBD1 (5 bases). This CDR3 is 16 amino acids long. The germline CDR1 and CDR2 sequences are LNHDA and SQIVND (reference sequence). The germline V and J ends were trimmed by 1 base and 0 bases, with 12 bases remaining between them. In DNA, the CDR3 is TGTGCCAGTAGTATAGGATGGGGGGTAATGAACACTGAAGCTTTCTTT. This codes for CASSIGWGVMNTEAFF. Supplemented by reference TRBV19 and TRBJ1-1, the full variable domain reads DGGITQSPKYLFRKEGQNVTLSCEQNLNHDAMYWYRQDPGQGLRLIYYSQIVNDFQKGDIAEGYSVSREKKESFPLTVTSAQKNPTAFYLCASSIGWGVMNTEAFFGQGTRLTVV.

V gene TRBV5-5 combines with J gene TRBJ1-1, with D unclear. V was trimmed by 4 bases and J by 7 bases, leaving 17 bases between them. The CDR3 totals 14 residues. CDR1 is SGHKS, CDR2 YYEKEE, per germline (reference sequence). The CDR3 bases are TGTGCCAGCAGCCTGGCGGAGGTGACAAATGAAGCTTTCTTT. Translated, it gives CASSLAEVTNEAFF.

The J gene is TRBJ1-2, the V gene TRBV7-9, with D possibly matching TRBD1 (5 bases). The germline CDR1 and CDR2 sequences are SEHNR and FQNEAQ (reference sequence). V lost 3 bases to trimming and J lost 0 bases, with 23 bases between them. There are 19 residues in the CDR3. The DNA of the CDR3 is TGTGCCAGCAGCTTTCCCAGGGACCCGATAACTATAGCTAACTATGGCTACACCTTC. Amino acids: CASSFPRDPITIANYGYTF.

The chain links TRBV5-5 to TRBJ2-7; 9 nucleotides line up with TRBD1. Germline-derived CDR1 and CDR2 are SGHKS and YYEKEE (reference sequence). This CDR3 comprises 15 residues. J lost 6 bases, V lost 0 bases, and 7 bases had no gene match. CDR3 region: CASSLDGTGRPEQYF. Written as DNA, the CDR3 is TGTGCCAGCAGCTTGGACGGGACAGGGAGGCCCGAGCAGTACTTC.

This chain connects TRBV6-1 to TRBJ1-1; possibly TRBD1 for D (5 bases). Trimming removed 5 bases at V and 0 bases at J, with 13 bases between. Germline CDR1 and CDR2: MNHNS and SASEGT. CDR3 length: 15 residues. CDR3 residues: CASSSPGPLNTEAFF. The CDR3 DNA is TGTGCCAGCAGTTCACCGGGACCCTTGAACACTGAAGCTTTCTTT.

V and J are TRBV10-1 and TRBJ2-7; possible D gene TRBD2, 6 bases. CDR1 and CDR2 from the germline V gene are WNHNN and SYGVQD (reference sequence). This CDR3 region has 14 residues. V shed 3 bases and J shed 0 bases, with 9 bases lying between them. The CDR3 DNA follows: TGCGCCAGCAGTGACACGGGGGACTCCTACGAGCAGTACTTC. Protein: CASSDTGDSYEQYF.

The genes are TRBV30 and TRBJ1-1; TRBD1 aligns across 7 bases. Per germline, CDR1 GTSNPN and CDR2 SVGIG (reference sequence). V shed 0 bases and J 3 bases; nucleotides not matched to a gene: 7. There are 15 residues in the CDR3. DNA for the CDR3: TGTGCCTGGAGTGTACCTGAGGGGGCGTACACTGAAGCTTTCTTT. Its protein is CAWSVPEGAYTEAFF.

The chain recombines TRBV9 with TRBJ2-4; TRBD1 agrees at 7 bases. CDR1 and CDR2 (germline): SGDLS, YYNGEE. V shed 0 bases and J 9 bases; nucleotides not matched to a gene: 9. The CDR3 is made up of 15 amino acids. CDR3 in amino acids: CASSVATGTDGIQYF. The CDR3 coding sequence is TGTGCCAGCAGCGTAGCTACCGGGACAGATGGCATTCAGTACTTC.

The gene calls are TRBV5-8 and TRBJ1-1; possibly TRBD1 for D (6 bases). CDR1 SGHTS and CDR2 YDEGEE come from the germline V gene. The CDR3 covers 15 residues. The V and J ends lost 4 bases and 0 bases respectively, with 13 bases between them. CDR3 nucleotides: TGTGCCAGCAGCAAACGGACAGAGATGAACACTGAAGCTTTCTTT. Encoded protein: CASSKRTEMNTEAFF. The full variable domain, its missing parts supplied by reference TRBV5-8 and TRBJ1-1, is EAGVTQSPTHLIKTRGQQATLRCSPISGHTSVYWYQQALGLGLQFLLWYDEGEERNRGNFPPRFSGRQFPNYSSELNVNALELEDSALYLCASSKRTEMNTEAFFGQGTRLTVV.

The chain has TRBV9 and TRBJ2-3; maybe TRBD2 (5 bases). V lost 0 bases, J lost 0 bases, and 8 bases lay in between. Germline CDR1 and CDR2: SGDLS and YYNGEE. This CDR3 region has 15 residues. For the CDR3, the DNA is TGTGCCAGCAGCGTAGCCAGAGGGAGCACAGATACGCAGTATTTT. Translation: CASSVARGSTDTQYF. Full variable domain (remainder filled in from reference TRBV9 and TRBJ2-3): DSGVTQTPKHLITATGQRVTLRCSPRSGDLSVYWYQQSLDQGLQFLIQYYNGEERAKGNILERFSAQQFPDLHSELNLSSLELGDSALYFCASSVARGSTDTQYFGPGTRLTVL.

The CDR3 here is CASSQGVNTGGIYEQYF. CDR3 sequence (DNA): TGCGCCAGCAGCCAAGGCGTTAATACAGGGGGCATCTACGAGCAGTACTTC. The rearrangement uses TRBV4-3 and TRBJ2-7, with 9 bases that match TRBD1. The length of the CDR3 is 17 residues. Germline-derived CDR1 and CDR2 are LGHNA and YSLEER. Trimming cost V 1 base and J 3 bases; bases outside gene matches: 10.

The rearrangement uses TRBV28 and TRBJ1-6; D not certain. CDR1 is MDHEN, CDR2 SYDVKM, per germline. The CDR3 is 15 residues long. The ends were cut back, 2 bases at V and 0 bases at J, with 5 bases in the middle. As DNA, the CDR3 is TGTGCCAGCAGTTTAGAGCTCTCCTATAATTCACCCCTCCACTTT. Amino acids: CASSLELSYNSPLHF.

This rearrangement joins TRBV10-3 to TRBJ2-7, with a possible D match to TRBD1 (5 bases). The germline CDR1 and CDR2 sequences are ENHRY and SYGVKD. This CDR3 has 16 amino acids. V gave up 0 bases and J gave up 1 base, with 13 bases separating them. CDR3 loop: CAISESEDRPSYEQYF. CDR3 DNA: TGTGCCATCAGTGAGTCGGAAGACAGACCGTCCTACGAGCAGTACTTC.

For this clone: This CDR3 is also generated by other DNA sequences in the sample. As DNA, the CDR3 is TGTGCCAGCAGTTTGGACAGCTCCTACAATGAGCAGTTCTTC. This gives the protein CASSLDSSYNEQFF. J is TRBJ2-1 and V is TRBV27, with a possible D match to TRBD1 (6 bases). V was pared by 3 bases and J by 0 bases, with 6 bases between. This CDR3 is built from 14 residues. Germline values: CDR1 MNHEY, CDR2 SMNVEV (reference sequence).

The chain couples TRBV7-9 to TRBJ2-6, with 10 bases fitting TRBD1. CDR3 length: 16 residues. CDR1 is SEHNR and CDR2 is FQNEAQ in the germline V gene (reference sequence). The V gene end was trimmed by 5 bases and the J gene end by 4 bases; junction bases not matched to a gene: 5. The CDR3: CASSQTGGMGANVLTF. In DNA, the CDR3 is TGTGCCAGCAGCCAGACAGGGGGCATGGGGGCCAACGTCCTGACTTTC.

This rearrangement joins TRBV2 to TRBJ2-1; 7 bases map to TRBD2. Germline V CDR1 and CDR2: SNHLY, FYNNEI. CDR3 length: 16 residues. The J segment lost 2 bases and the V segment lost 2 bases, leaving 6 bases of the junction unmatched. CDR3 coding DNA: TGTGCCAGCAGTGAAACTCTAGCGGACGCCTACAATGAGCAGTTCTTC. Protein sequence: CASSETLADAYNEQFF.